The rows below give T cell receptor beta chains drawn from one sample of a study of CXCR3-negative and CXCR3-positive naive CD8 T cells. No DNA is given; TCRdb re-called the 5' RACE reads and lists each CDR3 protein once. This repertoire includes around 60,000 distinct CDR3 sequences. Sequenced input: naive CXCR3+ CD8+ T cells from blood. The receptors derive from a human donor in good health. Some clones in this sample may be carry-over from other donors' samples. The CDR3 runs from the conserved cysteine through the conserved F or W.

V	J	CDR3
TRBV19	TRBJ1-2	CASSIVKQSNYGYTF
TRBV28	TRBJ2-5	CASRGTSGGETQYF
TRBV29-1	TRBJ2-7	CSVSGTGPDYEQYF
TRBV29-1	TRBJ2-5	CSVGRGSGVETQYF
TRBV20-1	TRBJ2-5	CSASGDTSGAINLQETQYF
TRBV28	TRBJ2-7	CASSPLLAGSAYEQHF
TRBV18	TRBJ2-1	CASSHPDRVLEQFF
TRBV29-1	TRBJ2-3	CSVEKLSVFSTDTQYF
TRBV6-4	TRBJ1-1	CASTPRAGGVGTEAFF
TRBV6-5	TRBJ1-1	CASTPQGGWTEAFF
TRBV12-3/TRBV12-4	TRBJ1-1	CASSLGGANTEAFF
TRBV6-2/TRBV6-3	TRBJ2-2	CASSFWDRGNTGELFF
TRBV29-1	TRBJ1-2	CSVVTSMGGYTF
TRBV28	TRBJ2-1	CASSFTPQPEQFF
TRBV12-5	TRBJ2-1	CASGLFLTSNEQFF
TRBV7-9	TRBJ2-4	CASSFSAGGPKDIQYF
TRBV10-2	TRBJ2-7	CASRVGLVGYEQYF
TRBV29-1	TRBJ2-7	CSGLAGNYEQYF
TRBV7-8	TRBJ2-3	CASSSTSGTQYF
TRBV7-9	TRBJ2-2	CASTPTEQNTGELFF
TRBV7-3	TRBJ2-1	CASSPNPGPTTFTDEQFF
TRBV4-3	TRBJ1-2	CASSQARGWGYTF
TRBV6-2/TRBV6-3	TRBJ1-1	CASRLRFGTGNTEAFF
TRBV7-2	TRBJ2-3	CASSPIGADRGTDTQYF
TRBV19	TRBJ2-3	CASSIGQSTDTQYF
TRBV5-6	TRBJ2-1	CASSDPGTSYNEQFF
TRBV6-2/TRBV6-3	TRBJ2-2	CASSLGLAGEAGELFF
TRBV29-1	TRBJ2-5	CSVRQFQGQETQYF
TRBV29-1	TRBJ2-2	CSAYSWQENTGELFF
TRBV7-9	TRBJ2-7	CASSSPGQPYEQYF
TRBV4-2	TRBJ2-7	CASSQEGSWHEQYF
TRBV7-9	TRBJ2-5	CASSLFTDSRETQYF
TRBV12-3/TRBV12-4	TRBJ2-1	CASREVNEQFF